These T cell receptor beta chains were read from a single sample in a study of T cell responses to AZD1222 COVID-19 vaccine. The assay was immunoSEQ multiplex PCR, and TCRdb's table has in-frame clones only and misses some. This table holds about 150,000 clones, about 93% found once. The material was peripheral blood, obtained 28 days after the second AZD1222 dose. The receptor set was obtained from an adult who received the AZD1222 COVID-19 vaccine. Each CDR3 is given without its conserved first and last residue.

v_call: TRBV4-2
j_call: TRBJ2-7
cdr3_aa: ASSPGLAGATTYEQY

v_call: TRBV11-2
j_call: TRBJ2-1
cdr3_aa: ASSPSGSRSYNEQF

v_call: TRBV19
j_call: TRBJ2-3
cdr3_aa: ASSDRGTDTQY

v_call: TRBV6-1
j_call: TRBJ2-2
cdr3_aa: ASSENSLAGELF

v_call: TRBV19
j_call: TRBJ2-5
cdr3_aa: ASSMGGRETQY

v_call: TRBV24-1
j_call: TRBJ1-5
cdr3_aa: ATSAVGGQAQPQH

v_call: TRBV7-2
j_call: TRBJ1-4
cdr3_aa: ASSWRSGVFSEKLF

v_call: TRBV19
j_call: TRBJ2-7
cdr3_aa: ASTPGQSYEQY

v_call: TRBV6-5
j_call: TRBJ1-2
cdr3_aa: ASSYGQGVYGYT

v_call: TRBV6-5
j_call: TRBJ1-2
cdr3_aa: ASSYQGAGGYT

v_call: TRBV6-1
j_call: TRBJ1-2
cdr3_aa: ASSEAFPGSTANYGYT

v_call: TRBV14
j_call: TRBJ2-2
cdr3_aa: ASSPQGATGELF

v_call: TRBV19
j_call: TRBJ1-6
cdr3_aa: ASTSTYNSPLH

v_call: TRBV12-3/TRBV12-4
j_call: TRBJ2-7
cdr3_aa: ASRVLGGGEQY

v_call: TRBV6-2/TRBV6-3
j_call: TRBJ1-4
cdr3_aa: ASSYPLGGSEKLF

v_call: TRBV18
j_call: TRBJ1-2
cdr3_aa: ASSLGQALGYGYT

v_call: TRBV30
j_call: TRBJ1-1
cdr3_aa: AWSGGQGGTEAF

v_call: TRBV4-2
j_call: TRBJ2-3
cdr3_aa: ASSQEIGTDTQY

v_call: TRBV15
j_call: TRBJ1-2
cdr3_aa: ATSPVLSGGYT

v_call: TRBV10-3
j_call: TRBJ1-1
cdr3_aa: AGGWGTEAF

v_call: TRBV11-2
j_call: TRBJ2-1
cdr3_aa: ASSLVGIYSEQF

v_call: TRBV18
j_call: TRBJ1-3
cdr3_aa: ASSPTRRSGNTIY

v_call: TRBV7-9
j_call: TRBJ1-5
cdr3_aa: ASSLQGLDQPQH

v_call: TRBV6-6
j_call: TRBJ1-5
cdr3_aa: ASQGTGKDQPQH

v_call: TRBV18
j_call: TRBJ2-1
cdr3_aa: ASSPLVGGYGYNEQF

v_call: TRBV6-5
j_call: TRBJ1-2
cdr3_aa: ALYRRGLDYGYT

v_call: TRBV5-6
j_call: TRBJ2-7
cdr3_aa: ASSLAARPYEQY

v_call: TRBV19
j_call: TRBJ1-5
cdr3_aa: ASSKRGQGNQPQH

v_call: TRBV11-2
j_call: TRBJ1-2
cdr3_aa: ASSLDPAGEYGYT

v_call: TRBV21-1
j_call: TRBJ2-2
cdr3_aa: ASGRDTRGNTGELF

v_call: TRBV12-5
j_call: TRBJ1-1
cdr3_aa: ASGVDENTEAF

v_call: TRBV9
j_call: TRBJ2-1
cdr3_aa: ASSVGDSGYNEQF

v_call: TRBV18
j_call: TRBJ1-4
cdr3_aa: ASSRGQGEKLF

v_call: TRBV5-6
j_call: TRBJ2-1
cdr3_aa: ASTLSGRIGNEQF

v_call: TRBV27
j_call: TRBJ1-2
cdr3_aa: ASRLQGALNYGYT

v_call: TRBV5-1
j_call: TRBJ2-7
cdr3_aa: ASNSGVSPYEQY

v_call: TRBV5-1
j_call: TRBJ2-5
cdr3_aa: ASSSQTGVETQY

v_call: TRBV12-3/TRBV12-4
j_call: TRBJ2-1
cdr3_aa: ASSLLHEQF

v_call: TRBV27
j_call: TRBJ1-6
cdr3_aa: ASSLQGSSYNSPLH

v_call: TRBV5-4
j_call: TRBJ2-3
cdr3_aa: ASSSGNSGYTDTQY

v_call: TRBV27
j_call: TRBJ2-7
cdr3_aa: ASSFRVGQGASYEQY

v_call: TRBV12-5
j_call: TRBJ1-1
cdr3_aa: ASGLVPGQKNTEAF

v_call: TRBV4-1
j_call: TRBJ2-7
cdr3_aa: ASSHRFAGLAGEEYYEQY

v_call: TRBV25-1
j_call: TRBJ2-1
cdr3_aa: ASTSRASSYNEQF

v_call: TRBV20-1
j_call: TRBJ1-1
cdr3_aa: SAGVGSEAF

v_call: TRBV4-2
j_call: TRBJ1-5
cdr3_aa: ASSQDPGRNQPQH

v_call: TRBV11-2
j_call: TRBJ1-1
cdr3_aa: ASSLALTGADTEAF

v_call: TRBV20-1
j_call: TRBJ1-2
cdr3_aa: SARRGHGYT

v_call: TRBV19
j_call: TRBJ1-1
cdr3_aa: ASTWDFGGEAF

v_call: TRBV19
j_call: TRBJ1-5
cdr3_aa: ASSIGQAGNQPQH

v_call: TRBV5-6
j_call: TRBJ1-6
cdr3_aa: ASSLVPGAAQSPLH

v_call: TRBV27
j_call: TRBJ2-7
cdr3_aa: ASSFVGSYEQY

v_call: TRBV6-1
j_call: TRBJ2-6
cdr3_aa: ASSVSGVSGANVLT

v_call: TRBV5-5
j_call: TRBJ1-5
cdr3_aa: ASSGGTGNSNQPQH

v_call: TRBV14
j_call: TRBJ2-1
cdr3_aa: ASSLLATNEQF

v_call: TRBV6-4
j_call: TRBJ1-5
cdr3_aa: ASSVGANQPQH

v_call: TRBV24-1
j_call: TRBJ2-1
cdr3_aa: ATSHPWVDNEQF

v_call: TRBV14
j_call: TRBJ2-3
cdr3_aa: ASSSWTSGRATDTQY

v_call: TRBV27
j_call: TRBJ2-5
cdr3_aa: ASTLGETQY